These 12 T cell receptor beta chains came from one sample sequenced in a study of CD8+CD57+ T cells in acquired aplastic anemia. Template material for TCR beta VDJ and CDR3 profiling consisted of genomic DNA. One entry per CDR3 protein results from TCRdb running MiXCR on the reads. Among over 150,000 distinct CDR3 sequences listed, roughly 47% were seen once. Sequenced material: sorted CD4+, CD8+, or CD8+CD57+ T cells (not recorded which) from PBMCs. These receptors all stem from a human donor in good health.

This clonotype was picked up many times. The chain couples TRBV5-1 to TRBJ2-3; no definite D call. V was trimmed by 2 bases and J by 6 bases, leaving 16 bases between them. CDR1 SGHRS and CDR2 YFSETQ come from the germline V gene. CDR3 size: 15 residues. The CDR3 here is CASSLALGSVDTQYF. CDR3 sequence (DNA): TGCGCCAGCAGCTTAGCCCTAGGGTCGGTCGATACGCAGTATTTT.

The chain recombines TRBV25-1 with TRBJ2-3, with 7 bases identical to TRBD2. Germline-derived CDR1 and CDR2 are MGHDK and SYGVNS. The CDR3 length is 14 residues. J gave up 6 bases and V 2 bases, and 5 bases lay outside the gene matches. The CDR3 nucleotides read TGTGCCAGCAGTGAAGGGGACTACTACGATACGCAGTATTTT. Translated, it gives CASSEGDYYDTQYF. The whole variable domain, remainder taken from reference TRBV25-1 and TRBJ2-3, is EADIYQTPRYLVIGTGKKITLECSQTMGHDKMYWYQQDPGMELHLIHYSYGVNSTEKGDLSSESTVSRIRTEHFPLTLESARPSHTSQYLCASSEGDYYDTQYFGPGTRLTVL.

This clonotype was picked up many times. The chain recombines TRBV11-2 with TRBJ2-7, with D maybe TRBD2 (5 bases). Trimming removed 1 base at V and 2 bases at J, with 21 bases between. Germline CDR1 is SGHAT and CDR2 is FQNNGV. The CDR3 is 18 amino acids. DNA of the CDR3: TGTGCCAGCAGCTTAGGACACAACACGCACAGAGGGCCCTACGAGCAGTACTTC. Amino acids: CASSLGHNTHRGPYEQYF.

This clonotype has just a few counts. The chain carries TRBV7-2 and TRBJ2-7; TRBD1 or TRBD2 may be the D gene (6 bases each). This CDR3 is built from 15 residues. The V and J ends lost 6 bases and 2 bases respectively, with 17 bases between them. Germline values: CDR1 SGHTA, CDR2 FQGNSA. The CDR3 loop reads CASSSRAGEAYEQYF. The CDR3 DNA reads as TGTGCCAGCAGTTCTCGTGCAGGGGAGGCCTACGAGCAGTACTTC.

The V and J genes are TRBV5-4 and TRBJ2-5, with 7 bases matching TRBD1. From germline, CDR1 is SGHNT and CDR2 YYREEE (reference sequence). The J segment lost 3 bases and the V segment lost 0 bases, leaving 5 bases of the junction unmatched. The CDR3 runs 15 residues. CDR3 nucleotide sequence: TGTGCCAGCAGCTTGGAACAGGGGTTGGAAGAGACCCAGTACTTC. Amino acids: CASSLEQGLEETQYF.

The rearrangement links TRBV19 to TRBJ1-1; D remains ambiguous. CDR1 is LNHDA, CDR2 SQIVND, per germline (reference sequence). The V end was cut by 5 bases, the J end by 1 base, with 14 bases between. The CDR3 consists of 15 residues. DNA of the CDR3: TGTGCCAGTAGTGTCGACAACAAGGGGAACACTGAAGCTTTCTTT. Translating gives CASSVDNKGNTEAFF.

This clonotype showed up just once. The rearrangement uses TRBV2 and TRBJ2-2; D gene uncertain. The V gene's germline CDR1 is SNHLY and CDR2 FYNNEI. This CDR3 is built from 11 residues. V was trimmed by 4 bases and J by 7 bases, leaving 4 bases between them. This CDR3 reads CASSVLGELFF. The CDR3 DNA is TGTGCCAGCAGTGTACTCGGGGAGCTGTTTTTT.

This clonotype has ten or more counts. This sequence joins TRBV7-2 and TRBJ2-7; perhaps TRBD1 as D (6 bases). The ends were cut back, 2 bases at V and 2 bases at J, with 10 bases in the middle. Per germline, CDR1 SGHTA and CDR2 FQGNSA. This CDR3 region has 14 residues. CDR3 in DNA: TGTGCCAGCAGCTTATATGGGGACACCTACGAGCAGTACTTC. Protein product: CASSLYGDTYEQYF.

This clonotype has a count of ten or more. The gene calls are TRBV11-2 and TRBJ2-7; 9 bases map to TRBD2. The CDR3 runs to 18 residues. The ends lost 5 bases at V and 0 bases at J; junction bases unmatched: 14. Germline V gives CDR1 SGHAT, CDR2 FQNNGV. DNA for the CDR3: TGTGCCAGCAGCACACGATATAGCGGGAGTCTGGGCTCCTACGAGCAGTACTTC. Amino acid sequence: CASSTRYSGSLGSYEQYF.

This clonotype has a count of ten or more. The genes are TRBV14 and TRBJ2-7; D may match TRBD1 or TRBD2 (5 bases each). The CDR3 spans 15 residues. V lost 1 base, J lost 2 bases, and 12 bases lay in between. Germline CDR1 is SGHDN and CDR2 is FVKESK. CDR3 coding DNA: TGTGCCAGCAGCCAAGGGGACCTAGGCCCCTACGAGCAGTACTTC. Translated: CASSQGDLGPYEQYF. Supplemented by reference TRBV14 and TRBJ2-7, the full variable domain reads EAGVTQFPSHSVIEKGQTVTLRCDPISGHDNLYWYRRVMGKEIKFLLHFVKESKQDESGMPNNRFLAERTGGTYSTLKVQPAELEDSGVYFCASSQGDLGPYEQYFGPGTRLTVT.

This clonotype was seen at least ten times. This chain links TRBV5-4 with TRBJ2-7; 10 bases map to TRBD1. Germline CDR1 and CDR2: SGHNT and YYREEE (reference sequence). The trim removed 3 bases at V and 4 bases at J, leaving 7 bases unmatched. This CDR3 is built from 15 residues. DNA for the CDR3: TGTGCCAGCAGCTGGGACAGGGGAGCGGGTTACGAGCAGTACTTC. Residues: CASSWDRGAGYEQYF.

A word on this clonotype: The germline gene is not matched at one end of the junction; a read error may be the cause. The CDR3 nucleotides are TGCAGTGCGAGAGAGGGACAGGGAACCTACGAGCAGTACTTC. This encodes CSAREGQGTYEQYF. V and J are TRBV20-1 and TRBJ2-7, with 9 bases matching TRBD1. The CDR3 has 14 amino acids. The germline V gene encodes CDR1 DFQATT and CDR2 SNEGSKA (reference sequence).